The 6 T cell receptor beta chains listed next were all sequenced from one sample in a study of post-analysis software for immune sequencing data. Unique-molecular-identifier-tagged TCR beta cDNA libraries were used. TCRdb re-derived calls from the PCR reads in MiXCR, one entry per CDR3 protein. Of over 150,000 distinct CDR3 sequences listed, roughly 30% are singletons. Antigen specificity for these receptors is unknown. Overall study results and limits: TRBV segments more frequent in patients than in controls numbered roughly five and included TRBV5-6, TRBV5-1 and TRBV20-1.

The sample taken for sequencing was blood. The receptors shown here come from a girl under 18 with multiple sclerosis.

This clonotype was observed once. A junction end diverges from the germline sequence, so it may reflect a read error. The chain employs TRBV7-8 and TRBJ1-4; 9 bases line up with TRBD1. The length of the CDR3 is 16 residues. Germline values: CDR1 SGHVS, CDR2 FQNEAQ. The CDR3 sequence: CASSQNGQGMGEKLCF. The CDR3 coding sequence is TGTGCCAGCAGCCAGAACGGACAGGGGATGGGAGAAAAACTGTGTTTT.

On this clonotype: The junction does not match germline at one end; this may be a read error. V and J are TRBV4-2 and TRBJ2-7, with 14 bases matching TRBD2. Germline V gives CDR1 LGHNA, CDR2 YNFKEQ. The CDR3 is made up of 16 amino acids. The CDR3 region has the DNA TGTGCCGGCAGCCCCATGGGACTAGCGGGAGAAAGTGAGCAGTACTTC. Translating it yields CAGSPMGLAGESEQYF.

Regarding this clonotype: It may be a read error: a sequence one base away is much more abundant. The CDR3 protein is CASSSPDAQYF. The CDR3 DNA reads as TGTGCCAGCAGCTCACCAGATGCGCAGTATTTT. The rearrangement joins TRBV7-8 to TRBJ2-3; D is unresolved. The CDR3 length is 11 residues. The germline V gene encodes CDR1 SGHVS and CDR2 FQNEAQ.

This clonotype has more than one count but fewer than ten. The chain is built from TRBV6-1 and TRBJ2-3, with 11 bases aligning to TRBD2. The V gene end was trimmed by 6 bases and the J gene end by 0 bases; junction bases not matched to a gene: 17. This CDR3 is built from 20 residues. Germline values: CDR1 MNHNS, CDR2 SASEGT. This chain's CDR3 is CASRPELYSGRASSTDTQYF. CDR3 nucleotide sequence: TGTGCCAGCAGGCCCGAACTTTATAGCGGGAGGGCCTCGAGCACAGATACGCAGTATTTT.

This clonotype was detected a few times. The chain has TRBV4-2 and TRBJ2-7, with D tentatively TRBD2 (5 bases). The germline V and J ends were trimmed by 0 bases and 2 bases, with 14 bases remaining between them. The CDR3 consists of 16 residues. Germline CDR1 is LGHNA and CDR2 is YNFKEQ. The CDR3 loop reads CASSQDGLPSPYEQYF. CDR3 sequence (DNA): TGTGCCAGCAGCCAAGATGGACTGCCCTCCCCCTACGAGCAGTACTTC.

V gene TRBV7-3 combines with J gene TRBJ2-3; TRBD2 aligns across 10 bases. CDR3 size: 15 residues. V trimming: 4 bases; J trimming: 2 bases; junction bases outside the gene matches: 3. Germline CDR1 and CDR2: SGHTA and FQGTGA. The CDR3 coding sequence is TGTGCCAGCAGCTACGGACTAGCGGACACAGATACGCAGTATTTT. Protein sequence: CASSYGLADTDTQYF.